This T cell receptor beta chain is from a study of a mutant IDH1 vaccine in newly diagnosed glioma. As to time point: baseline, week 1 (first vaccination visit). Treatment: pre-vaccination baseline after standard-of-care therapy. CDR1 and CDR2 from the germline V gene are PRHDT and FYEKMQ (reference sequence). The CDR3 runs to 13 residues. V lost 1 base and J 4 bases, leaving 8 bases between the germline ends. Some clones are missing from TCRdb's copy, which holds only in-frame ones; the method was immunoSEQ multiplex PCR. Seen here are some 95,000 clones, 80% observed once, and the top ten hold around 7.5%.

This chain uses TRBV13 with TRBJ2-7; the D is unclear. The sample was PBMCs, taken from a glioma patient treated with radiotherapy, temozolomide or both. The clonotype was recovered from a man between 40 and 49 years old with glioma. The CDR3 reads CASSLVSNYEQYF. Written as DNA, the CDR3 is TGTGCCAGCAGCTTAGTTTCAAATTACGAGCAGTACTTC.